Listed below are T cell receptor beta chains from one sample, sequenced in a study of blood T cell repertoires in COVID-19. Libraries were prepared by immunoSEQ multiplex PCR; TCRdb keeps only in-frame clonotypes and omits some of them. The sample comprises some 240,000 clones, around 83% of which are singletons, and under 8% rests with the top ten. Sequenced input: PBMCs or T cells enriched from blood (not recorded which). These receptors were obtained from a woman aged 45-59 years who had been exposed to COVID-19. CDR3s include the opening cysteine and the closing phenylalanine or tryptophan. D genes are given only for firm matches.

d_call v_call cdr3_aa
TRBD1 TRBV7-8 CASSLGGQTYEQYF
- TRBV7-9 CASSFIGRGASYNEQFF
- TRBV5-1 CASSLDLARSTDTQYF
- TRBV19 CASTPRTGELFF
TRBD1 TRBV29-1 CSVEGTPGQGAREQFF
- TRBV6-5 CASSYVAGVNEQFF
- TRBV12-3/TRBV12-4 CASRGSNTEQYF
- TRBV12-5 CASGLADYFTDTQYF
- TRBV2 CASSFSGYGYTF
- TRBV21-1 CASSTSASEGVYHYEQYF
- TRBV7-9 CASSFDSGYTDTQYF
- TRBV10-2 CASRMTVSSWAFF
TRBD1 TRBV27 CASGWDSTYEQYF
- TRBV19 CASSTYRRSDTGELFF
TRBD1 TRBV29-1 CSGTGPSSYNEQFF
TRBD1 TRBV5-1 CASSFLSGTGGNQPQHF
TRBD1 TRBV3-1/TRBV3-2 CASSHTSGTGVKNIQYF
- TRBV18 CASSPAGNTEAFF
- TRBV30 CAWSDGGDTQYF
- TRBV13 CASSFHGDSPLHF
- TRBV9 CASSVGSGELFF
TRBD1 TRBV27 CASSTTGSNYGYTF
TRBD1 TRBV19 CASNSGTGVGGYTF
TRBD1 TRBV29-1 CSVNQGAYGYTF
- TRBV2 CASSFLPQLTGHHQYF
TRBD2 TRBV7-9 CASSAGLAGGTDTQYF
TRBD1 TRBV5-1 CASSLRGQGASSGNTIYF
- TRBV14 CASSQETRNTEAFF
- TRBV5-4 CASSGEQGPNTEAFF
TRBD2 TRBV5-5 CASSPGGGLYEQYF
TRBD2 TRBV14 CASSQLGGAANEQYF
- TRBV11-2 CASSRGGMVGTEAFF
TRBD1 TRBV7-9 CASSFTRTGMRSGNTIYF
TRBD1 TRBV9 CASSAGQYTEAFF
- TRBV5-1 CASGLRASYEQYF
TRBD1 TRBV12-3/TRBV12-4 CASSLNRGTGYTF
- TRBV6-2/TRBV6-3 CASSPRPGGGSNQPQHF
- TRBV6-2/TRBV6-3 CASSYSPNPYNQPQHF
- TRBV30 CAWSVGGAYEQYF
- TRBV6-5 CASRETGSKYGYTF
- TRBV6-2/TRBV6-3 CASSSHRDSSYSNQPQHF
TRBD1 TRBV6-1 CASSEQGGNQPQHF
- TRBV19 CASSPDSAATYEQYF
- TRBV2 CASRVIRDNGELFF
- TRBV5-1 CASSWAGPLNTEAFF
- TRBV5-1 CASSLAIMIRGELFF
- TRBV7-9 CASSYIGARDTQYF
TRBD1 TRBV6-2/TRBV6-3 CASTPQGKVYEQYF
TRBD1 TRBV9 CASSTRPGGETFF
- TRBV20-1 CSASPITGTNEKLFF
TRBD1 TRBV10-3 CAIAGQAANEQYF
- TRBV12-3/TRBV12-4 CASSFQGSYEQYF
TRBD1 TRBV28 CASSPRTGRNTEAFF
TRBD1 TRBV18 CASSPRTGDTQYF
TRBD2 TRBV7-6 CASSPVAGGRETQYF
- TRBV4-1 CASSQLSVVNTEAFF
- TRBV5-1 CASSSWVQGTGELFF
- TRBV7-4 CASSLGGVTGLSREKLFF
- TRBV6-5 CASGRGTQLYEQYF
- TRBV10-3 CAISEGGEYGYTF